The clone carrying this T cell receptor beta chain has a single count. Germline values: CDR1 KGHDR, CDR2 SFDVKD. The CDR3 loop spans 15 amino acids. V was shortened by 4 bases and J by 3 bases, with 11 bases between the two germline ends. These data are taken from a study of blood T cell repertoires in COVID-19. Study context: In each case, the material was cDNA or gDNA derived from T cells, B-cell-depleted T cells, or PBMCs.

Authors' processing steps: How many nucleated cells were present was estimated from reference gene primer amplification. Profiling relied on immunoSEQ multiplex PCR, and the TCRdb table lists in-frame clones only, not all of them. V and J calls and clone size are copied from that table; D and trimming were computed from the DNA. The repertoire holds 240,000 or so clones, with 82% as singletons. Material for sequencing was peripheral blood. This chain joins TRBV24-1 and TRBJ2-2, with a weak D call TRBD1 (5 bases). The clonotype was recovered from a woman aged 60 to 75 with active or convalescent COVID-19. CDR3 sequence reads: CATSDSSGYTGELFF. In DNA, the CDR3 is TGTGCCACCAGTGACTCCTCAGGGTACACCGGGGAGCTGTTTTTT.